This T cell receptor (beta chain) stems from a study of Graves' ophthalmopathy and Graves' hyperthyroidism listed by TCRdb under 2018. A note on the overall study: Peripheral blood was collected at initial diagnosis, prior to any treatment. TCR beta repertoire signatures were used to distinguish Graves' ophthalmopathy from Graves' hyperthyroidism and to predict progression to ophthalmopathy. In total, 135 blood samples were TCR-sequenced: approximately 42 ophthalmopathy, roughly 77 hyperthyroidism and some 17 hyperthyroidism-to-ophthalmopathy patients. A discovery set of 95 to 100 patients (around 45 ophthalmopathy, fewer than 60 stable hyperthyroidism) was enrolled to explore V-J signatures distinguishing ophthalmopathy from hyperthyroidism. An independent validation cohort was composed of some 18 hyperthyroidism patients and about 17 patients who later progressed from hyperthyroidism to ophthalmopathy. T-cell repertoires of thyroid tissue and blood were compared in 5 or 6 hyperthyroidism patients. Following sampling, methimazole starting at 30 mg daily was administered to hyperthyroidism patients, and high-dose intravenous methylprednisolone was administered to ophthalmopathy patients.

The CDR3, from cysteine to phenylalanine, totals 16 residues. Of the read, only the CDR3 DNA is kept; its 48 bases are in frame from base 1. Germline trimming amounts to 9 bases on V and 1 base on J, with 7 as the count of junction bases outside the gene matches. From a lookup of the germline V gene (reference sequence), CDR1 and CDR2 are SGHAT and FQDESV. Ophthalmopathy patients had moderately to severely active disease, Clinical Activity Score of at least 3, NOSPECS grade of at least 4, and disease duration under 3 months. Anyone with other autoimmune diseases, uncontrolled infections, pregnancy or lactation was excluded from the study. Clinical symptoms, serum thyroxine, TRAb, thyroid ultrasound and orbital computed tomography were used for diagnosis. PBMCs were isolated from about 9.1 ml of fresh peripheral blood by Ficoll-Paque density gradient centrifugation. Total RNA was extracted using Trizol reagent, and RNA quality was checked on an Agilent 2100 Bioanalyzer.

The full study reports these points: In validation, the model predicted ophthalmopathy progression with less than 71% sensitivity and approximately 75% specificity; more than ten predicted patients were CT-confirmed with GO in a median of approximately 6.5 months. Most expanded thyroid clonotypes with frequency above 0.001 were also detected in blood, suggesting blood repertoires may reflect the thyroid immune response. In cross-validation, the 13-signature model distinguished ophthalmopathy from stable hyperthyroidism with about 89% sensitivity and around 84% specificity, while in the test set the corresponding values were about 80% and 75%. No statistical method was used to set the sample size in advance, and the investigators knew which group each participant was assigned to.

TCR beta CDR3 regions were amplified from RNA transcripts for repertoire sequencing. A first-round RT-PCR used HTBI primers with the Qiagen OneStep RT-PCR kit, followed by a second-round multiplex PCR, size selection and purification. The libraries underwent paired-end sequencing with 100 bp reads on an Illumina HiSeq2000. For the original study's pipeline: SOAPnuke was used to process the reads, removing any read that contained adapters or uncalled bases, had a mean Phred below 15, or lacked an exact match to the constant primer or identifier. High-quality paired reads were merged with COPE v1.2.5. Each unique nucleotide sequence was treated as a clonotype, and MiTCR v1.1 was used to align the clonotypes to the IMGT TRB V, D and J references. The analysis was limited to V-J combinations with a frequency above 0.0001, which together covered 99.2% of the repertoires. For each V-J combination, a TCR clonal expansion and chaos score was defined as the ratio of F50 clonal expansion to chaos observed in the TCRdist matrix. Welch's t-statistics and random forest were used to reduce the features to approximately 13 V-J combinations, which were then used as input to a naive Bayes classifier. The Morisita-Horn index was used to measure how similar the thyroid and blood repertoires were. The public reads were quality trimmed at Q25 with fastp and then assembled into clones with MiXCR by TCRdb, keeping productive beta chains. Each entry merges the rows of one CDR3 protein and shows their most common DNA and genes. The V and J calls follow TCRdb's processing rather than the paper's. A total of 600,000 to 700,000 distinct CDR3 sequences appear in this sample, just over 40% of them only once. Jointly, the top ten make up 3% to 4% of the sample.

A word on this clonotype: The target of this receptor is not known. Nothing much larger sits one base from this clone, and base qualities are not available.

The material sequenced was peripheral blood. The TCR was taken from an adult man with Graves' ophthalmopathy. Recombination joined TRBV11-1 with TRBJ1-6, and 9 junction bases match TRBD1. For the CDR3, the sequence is CASGGQGNSYNSPLHF. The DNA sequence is TGTGCCAGTGGGGGACAGGGAAATTCCTATAATTCACCCCTCCACTTT.